Listed below are T cell receptor beta chains from one sample, sequenced in a study of shared clonotypes between healthy human individuals. Assay: immunoSEQ multiplex PCR; the TCRdb copy retains only in-frame clones and omits some. The data show hundreds of thousands of clones, 95% to 96% seen once. The sample consisted of naive CD8+ T cells sorted from blood. The receptor set was obtained from a woman aged 25-40 years in good health. Both conserved end residues are part of each CDR3. A D gene is named only where the DNA matches it firmly. For some rows the clone size is stated as once, few or many, or as a class when expanded; others skip it.

clone size	V gene	D gene	J gene	CDR3 protein	CDR3 DNA
NA	TRBV27	TRBD1	TRBJ1-1	CASSTKIGTGGTEAFF	TGTGCCAGCAGTACTAAAATCGGGACAGGGGGCACTGAAGCTTTCTTT
NA	TRBV5-1	NA	TRBJ2-7	CASSPGTGPYEQYF	TGCGCCAGCAGCCCCGGGACGGGACCCTACGAGCAGTACTTC
NA	TRBV5-4	TRBD1	TRBJ1-1	CASSSPGTGGLSEAFF	TGTGCCAGCAGCAGTCCCGGGACAGGGGGCCTCTCTGAAGCTTTCTTT
NA	TRBV11-2	NA	TRBJ2-7	CASSLGPAYEQYF	TGTGCCAGCAGCTTAGGGCCAGCATACGAGCAGTACTTC
NA	TRBV5-4	NA	TRBJ2-2	CASSLLGRENTGELFF	TGTGCCAGCAGCTTATTGGGTAGGGAGAACACCGGGGAGCTGTTTTTT
once	TRBV6-5	NA	TRBJ2-7	CASKVGHGEQYF	TGTGCCAGCAAAGTGGGACACGGGGAGCAGTACTTC
once	TRBV28	NA	TRBJ1-4	CASSLRLGKLFF	TGTGCCAGCAGTTTAAGGTTAGGAAAACTGTTTTTT
NA	TRBV7-9	NA	TRBJ2-7	CASSLGEVTYEQYF	TGTGCCAGCAGCTTAGGAGAGGTCACCTACGAGCAGTACTTC
NA	TRBV28	NA	TRBJ2-3	CASSLRWSGTDTQYF	TGTGCCAGCAGTTTAAGGTGGAGTGGCACAGATACGCAGTATTTT
NA	TRBV19	TRBD1	TRBJ2-7	CATSDRGVNYEQYF	TGTGCCACAAGCGACAGGGGGGTTAACTACGAGCAGTACTTC
NA	TRBV11-2	NA	TRBJ2-4	CASSLFPTGAKNIQYF	TGTGCCAGCAGCTTATTTCCCACCGGAGCCAAAAACATTCAGTACTTC
once	TRBV28	NA	TRBJ2-3	CASSVPADTQYF	TGTGCCAGCAGCGTCCCCGCAGATACGCAGTATTTT
NA	TRBV29-1	NA	TRBJ2-7	CSVEGEQKGGGEQYF	TGCAGCGTTGAAGGGGAACAGAAGGGGGGCGGCGAGCAGTACTTC
NA	TRBV13	NA	TRBJ2-1	CASSLGSGASHYNEQFF	TGTGCCAGCAGCTTGGGGTCTGGGGCTAGCCACTACAATGAGCAGTTCTTC
NA	TRBV7-2	NA	TRBJ2-3	CEGRAGPSTDTQYF	TGTGAAGGTCGGGCGGGACCTAGCACAGATACGCAGTATTTT
NA	TRBV5-1	NA	TRBJ2-1	CASSPPGSSVDEQFF	TGCGCCAGCAGCCCTCCGGGATCCTCCGTGGATGAGCAGTTCTTC
NA	TRBV19	NA	TRBJ2-7	CASSIGGGIYEQYF	TGTGCCAGTAGTATAGGGGGTGGGATCTACGAGCAGTACTTC
NA	TRBV10-3	TRBD2	TRBJ2-2	CAISGSSGLNTGELFF	TGTGCCATCAGTGGCTCTAGCGGGCTGAACACCGGGGAGCTGTTTTTT
NA	TRBV11-2	TRBD2	TRBJ2-7	CASSLAGLGPDEQYF	TGTGCCAGCAGCTTAGCGGGACTAGGTCCGGACGAGCAGTACTTC
NA	TRBV28	NA	TRBJ1-1	CASSLRGRGTEAFF	TGTGCCAGCAGTTTGCGAGGGAGAGGCACTGAAGCTTTCTTT
NA	TRBV7-9	NA	TRBJ1-2	CASSLAPRGYTF	TGTGCCAGCAGCTTAGCCCCCCGGGGCTACACCTTC
NA	TRBV6-1	NA	TRBJ2-7	CASSEELGTTIYEQYF	TGTGCCAGCAGTGAAGAACTAGGCACCACCATCTACGAGCAGTACTTC
NA	TRBV6-5	NA	TRBJ2-7	CASSYSAFYEQYF	TGTGCCAGCAGTTACTCGGCATTTTACGAGCAGTACTTC
NA	TRBV19	NA	TRBJ1-2	CASKTTDGYTF	TGTGCCAGTAAAACTACGGACGGCTACACCTTC
NA	TRBV7-9	TRBD2	TRBJ2-2	CASSLALVSAGGNTGELFF	TGTGCCAGCAGCTTAGCGCTAGTTTCTGCGGGAGGGAACACCGGGGAGCTGTTTTTT